This TCR beta chain was recovered during a study of liver allograft versus peripheral blood T cells. Study in general: In transplanted livers, T cell receptor repertoires were compared with those found in the recipients' peripheral blood.

Worth noting for this clonotype: The antigen remains unidentified. A far larger clone is off by one base, so a read error is likely.

TCRdb processed the reads anew with MiXCR; each CDR3 protein has one entry. The repertoire holds 2,000 to 2,500 distinct CDR3 sequences, with 15% as singletons. Findings and limits, study-wide: Intragraft T cell receptor repertoires of liver allografts were reportedly distinct from those in peripheral blood.

Per germline, CDR1 MNHNS and CDR2 SASEGT. The CDR3 extends over 13 amino acids. The source of this sequence is a human patient who had a liver transplant. Part of the T cell pool may stem from the graft donor. This rearrangement joins TRBV6-1 to TRBJ1-5, with 8 bases matching TRBD1. CDR3 in DNA: TGTGCCAGCAGTCCAGGGGGCAGACAGCCCAAGCATTTT. Translated: CASSPGGRQPKHF.